Below, one T cell receptor beta chain is given with its context. Its antigen is undetermined. The entry originates in a study of OX40 agonist ivuxolimab in advanced cancers. The wider study: Patients received the agonistic anti-OX40 (CD134) antibody ivuxolimab.

Study-wide findings and caveats: The antigen specificity of the peripheral T cells (those that were expanded) was not determined.

Sequenced by immunoSEQ multiplex PCR; TCRdb stores in-frame clones only, minus some. The sample yields tens of thousands of clones, roughly nine tenths seen once. This TCR was sampled from an adult with an advanced solid tumor such as melanoma, head and neck, liver or kidney cancer. Sequenced material: CD4+ or CD8+ T cells sorted from blood, taken in a trial of the OX40 agonist ivuxolimab.

The CDR3 sequence is CASSQDFRGSPLHF. The CDR3, as DNA: TGTGCCAGCAGCCAAGATTTTAGGGGATCACCCCTCCACTTT. The gene calls are TRBV4-2 and TRBJ1-6; a weak D match, TRBD1 (5 bases). Germline V gene data show CDR1 as LGHNA and CDR2 as YNFKEQ. Trimming shortened V by 0 bases and J by 10 bases, and 10 bases separated the two germline ends. The CDR3 runs 14 residues.